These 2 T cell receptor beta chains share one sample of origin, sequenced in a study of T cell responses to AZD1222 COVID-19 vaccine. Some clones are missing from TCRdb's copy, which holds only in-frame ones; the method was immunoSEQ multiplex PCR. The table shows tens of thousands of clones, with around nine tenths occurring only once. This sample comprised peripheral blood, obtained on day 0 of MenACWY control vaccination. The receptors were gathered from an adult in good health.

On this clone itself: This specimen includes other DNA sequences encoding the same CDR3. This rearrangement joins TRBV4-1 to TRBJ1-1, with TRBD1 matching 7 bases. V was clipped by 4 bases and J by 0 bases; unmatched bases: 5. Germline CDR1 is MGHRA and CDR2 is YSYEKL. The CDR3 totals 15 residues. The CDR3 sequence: CASSPPDRLNTEAFF. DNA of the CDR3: TGCGCCAGCAGCCCCCCGGACAGGTTGAACACTGAAGCTTTCTTT.

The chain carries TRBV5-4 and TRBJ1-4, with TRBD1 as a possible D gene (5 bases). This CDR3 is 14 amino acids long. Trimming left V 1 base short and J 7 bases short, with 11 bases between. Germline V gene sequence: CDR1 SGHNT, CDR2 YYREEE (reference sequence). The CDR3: CASSLLGAGEKLFF. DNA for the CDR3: TGTGCCAGCAGCTTGCTAGGGGCCGGTGAAAAACTGTTTTTT.